This T cell receptor (beta chain) appears in the sequencing data of a study of CD4+ T cells in melanoma. V lost 8 bases and J lost 8, with 18 bases in between. Germline assignment: CDR1 MNHNS and CDR2 SASEGT. CDR3 length: 13 amino acids. Profiled with immunoSEQ multiplex PCR; TCRdb holds only in-frame clones, not every one. The sample contains roughly 50,000 clones, roughly 89% of which appear only once. The sequence was obtained from a human donor with melanoma. Material: peripheral blood. The V call is TRBV6-1, the J call TRBJ1-1; D ambiguous. The CDR3 loop reads CASSFRTQTEAFF. The CDR3 DNA is TGTGCCAGCTCTTTCCGGACCCAAACCGAAGCTTTCTTT.